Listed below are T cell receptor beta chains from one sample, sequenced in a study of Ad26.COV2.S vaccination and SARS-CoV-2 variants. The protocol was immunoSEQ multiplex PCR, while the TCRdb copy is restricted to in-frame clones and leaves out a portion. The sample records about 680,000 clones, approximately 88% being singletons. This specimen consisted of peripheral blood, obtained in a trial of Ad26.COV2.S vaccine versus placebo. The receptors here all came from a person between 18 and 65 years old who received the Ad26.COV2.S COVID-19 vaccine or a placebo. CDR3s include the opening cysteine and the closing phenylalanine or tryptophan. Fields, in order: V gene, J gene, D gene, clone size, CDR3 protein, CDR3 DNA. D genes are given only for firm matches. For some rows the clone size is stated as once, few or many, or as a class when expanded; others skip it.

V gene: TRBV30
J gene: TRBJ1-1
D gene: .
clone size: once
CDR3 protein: CAWSRALGWNTEAFF
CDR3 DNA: TGTGCCTGGAGTAGAGCCCTCGGGTGGAACACTGAAGCTTTCTTT

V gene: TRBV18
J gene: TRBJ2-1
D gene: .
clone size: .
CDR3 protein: CASSPLERATYNEQFF
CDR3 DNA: TGTGCCAGCTCACCCTTGGAGCGGGCCACCTACAATGAGCAGTTCTTC

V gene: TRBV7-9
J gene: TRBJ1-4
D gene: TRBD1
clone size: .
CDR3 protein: CASTLDRVGEKLFF
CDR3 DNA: TGTGCCAGCACCCTTGACAGGGTGGGGGAAAAACTGTTTTTT

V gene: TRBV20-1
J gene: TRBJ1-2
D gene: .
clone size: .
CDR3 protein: CSASPPGGGPWYGYTF
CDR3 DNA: TGCAGTGCTAGTCCCCCGGGCGGCGGTCCCTGGTATGGCTACACCTTC

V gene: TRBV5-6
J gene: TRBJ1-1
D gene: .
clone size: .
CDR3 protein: CASSLGAGPEAFF
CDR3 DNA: TGTGCCAGCAGCTTGGGGGCGGGACCTGAAGCTTTCTTT

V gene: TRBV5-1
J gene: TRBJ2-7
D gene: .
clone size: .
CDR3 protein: CASSLSTTSYEQYF
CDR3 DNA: TGCGCCAGCAGCTTGTCGACAACTTCCTACGAGCAGTACTTC

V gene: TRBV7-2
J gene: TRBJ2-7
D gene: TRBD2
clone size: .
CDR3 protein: CASSFPKRESAYEQYF
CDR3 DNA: TGTGCCAGCAGTTTCCCCAAGCGGGAGTCGGCCTACGAGCAGTACTTC

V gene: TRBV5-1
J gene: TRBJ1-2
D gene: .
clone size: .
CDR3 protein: CASSLMGRGLDGYTF
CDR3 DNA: TGCGCCAGCAGCTTGATGGGAAGGGGGTTGGATGGCTACACCTTC

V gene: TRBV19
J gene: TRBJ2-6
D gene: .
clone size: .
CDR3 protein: CASGGVGANVLTF
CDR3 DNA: TGTGCCTCAGGAGGGGTTGGGGCCAACGTCCTGACTTTC

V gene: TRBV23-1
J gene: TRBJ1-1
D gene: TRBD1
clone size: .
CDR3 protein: CASSRPGDRGTEAFF
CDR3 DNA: TGCGCCAGCAGCAGGCCGGGGGACAGGGGCACCGAAGCTTTCTTT

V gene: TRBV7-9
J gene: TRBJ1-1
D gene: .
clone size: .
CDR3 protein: CASSPGVETEAFF
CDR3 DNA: TGTGCCAGCAGCCCGGGGGTTGAAACTGAAGCTTTCTTT

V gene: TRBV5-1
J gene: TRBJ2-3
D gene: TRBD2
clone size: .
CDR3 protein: CASTLREGLTDTQYF
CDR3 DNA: TGCGCCAGCACCCTAAGGGAGGGGCTCACAGATACGCAGTATTTT

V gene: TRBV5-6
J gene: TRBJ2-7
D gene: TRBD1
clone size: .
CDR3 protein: CASSSEGWGQGGLEQYF
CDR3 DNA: TGTGCCAGCAGCTCGGAGGGTTGGGGACAGGGTGGTCTTGAGCAGTACTTC

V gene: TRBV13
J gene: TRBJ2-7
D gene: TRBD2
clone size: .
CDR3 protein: CASSGGLAGADEQYF
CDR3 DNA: TGTGCCAGCAGCGGCGGACTAGCGGGAGCTGACGAGCAGTACTTC

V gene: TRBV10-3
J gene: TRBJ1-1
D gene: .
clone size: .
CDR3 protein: CAISERVSDTEAFF
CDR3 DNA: TGTGCCATCAGTGAACGGGTTTCGGACACTGAAGCTTTCTTT

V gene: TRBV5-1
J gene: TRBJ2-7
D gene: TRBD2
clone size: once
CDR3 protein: CASSLEGSGSDEQYF
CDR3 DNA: TGCGCCAGCAGCTTGGAGGGTAGCGGGAGCGACGAGCAGTACTTC

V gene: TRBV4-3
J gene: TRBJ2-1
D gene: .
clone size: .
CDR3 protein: CASSQERTVTYNEQFF
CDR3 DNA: TGCGCCAGCAGCCAAGAGAGGACAGTCACTTACAATGAGCAGTTCTTC

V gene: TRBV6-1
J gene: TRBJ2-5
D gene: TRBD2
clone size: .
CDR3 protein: CASSFTSGAQTQYF
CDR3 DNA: TGTGCCAGCAGTTTTACTAGCGGGGCACAGACCCAGTACTTC

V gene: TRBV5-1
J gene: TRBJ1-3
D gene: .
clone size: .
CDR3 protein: CASSLDSSGNTIYF
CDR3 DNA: TGCGCCAGCAGCTTGGACAGCTCTGGAAACACCATATATTTT

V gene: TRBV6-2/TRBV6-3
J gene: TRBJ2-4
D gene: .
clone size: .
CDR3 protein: CASSFGTPRNIQYF
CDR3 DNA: TGTGCCAGCAGTTTCGGGACACCTCGAAACATTCAGTACTTC

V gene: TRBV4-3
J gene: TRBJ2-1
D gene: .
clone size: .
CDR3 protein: CASSQENPGNSYNEQFF
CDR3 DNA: TGCGCCAGCAGCCAAGAAAATCCGGGGAATTCCTACAATGAGCAGTTCTTC

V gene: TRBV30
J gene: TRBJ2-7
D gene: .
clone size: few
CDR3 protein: CAWSVLVGGEQYF
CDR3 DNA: TGTGCCTGGAGTGTACTCGTGGGGGGCGAGCAGTACTTC

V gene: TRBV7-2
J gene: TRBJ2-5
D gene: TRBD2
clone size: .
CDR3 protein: CASSFSGGETQYF
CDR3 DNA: TGTGCCAGCAGCTTTAGCGGGGGTGAGACCCAGTACTTC

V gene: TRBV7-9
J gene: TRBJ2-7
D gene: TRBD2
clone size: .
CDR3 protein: CASSLALASGSYEQYF
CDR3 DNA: TGTGCCAGCAGCTTAGCTTTGGCTAGCGGCTCCTACGAGCAGTACTTC

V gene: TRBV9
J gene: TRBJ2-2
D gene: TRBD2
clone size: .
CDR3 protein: CASSVEPSGIAGELFF
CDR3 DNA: TGTGCCAGCAGCGTAGAGCCTAGCGGGATCGCCGGGGAGCTGTTTTTT

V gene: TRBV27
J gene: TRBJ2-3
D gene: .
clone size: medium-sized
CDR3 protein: CASRRGAASTDTQYF
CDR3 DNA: TGTGCCAGCAGAAGAGGAGCGGCTAGCACAGATACGCAGTATTTT

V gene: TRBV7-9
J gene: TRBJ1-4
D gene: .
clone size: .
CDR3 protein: CASSLVRVGTNEKLFF
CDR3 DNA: TGTGCCAGCAGCTTAGTGAGGGTTGGAACTAATGAAAAACTGTTTTTT

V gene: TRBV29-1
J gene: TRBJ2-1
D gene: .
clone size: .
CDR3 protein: CTVTGGAPSYNEQFF
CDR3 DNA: TGCACCGTGACTGGGGGGGCCCCCTCCTACAATGAGCAGTTCTTC

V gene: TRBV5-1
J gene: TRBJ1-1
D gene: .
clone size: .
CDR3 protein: CASSLERLNTEAFF
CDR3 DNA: TGCGCCAGCAGCTTGGAGAGATTGAACACTGAAGCTTTCTTT

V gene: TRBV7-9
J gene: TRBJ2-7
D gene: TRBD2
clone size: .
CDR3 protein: CASSDGRYEQYF
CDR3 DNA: TGTGCCAGCAGCGACGGGAGGTACGAGCAGTACTTC

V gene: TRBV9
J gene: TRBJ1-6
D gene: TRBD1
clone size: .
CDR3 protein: CASSVEETGSLHF
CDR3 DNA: TGTGCCAGCAGCGTAGAAGAGACAGGGAGCCTCCACTTT

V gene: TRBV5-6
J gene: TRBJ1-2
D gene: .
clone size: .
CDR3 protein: CASSLGRLGYGYTF
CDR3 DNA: TGTGCCAGCAGCTTGGGTCGGTTAGGTTATGGCTACACCTTC

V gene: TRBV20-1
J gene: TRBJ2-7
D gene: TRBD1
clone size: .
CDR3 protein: CSASGQGVYEQYF
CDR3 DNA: TGCAGTGCTAGTGGGCAGGGGGTCTACGAGCAGTACTTC

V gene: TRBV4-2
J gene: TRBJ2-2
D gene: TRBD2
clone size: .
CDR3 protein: CASSQAGGYTGELFF
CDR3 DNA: TGTGCCAGCAGCCAAGCGGGAGGCTACACCGGGGAGCTGTTTTTT

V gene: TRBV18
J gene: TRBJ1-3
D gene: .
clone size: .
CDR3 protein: CASSIGTVSGNTIYF
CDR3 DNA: TGTGCCAGCTCAATTGGAACAGTATCTGGAAACACCATATATTTT

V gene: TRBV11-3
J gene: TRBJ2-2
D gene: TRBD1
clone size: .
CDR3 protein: CASSLGQGAGELFF
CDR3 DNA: TGTGCCAGCAGCTTAGGACAGGGGGCCGGGGAGCTGTTTTTT

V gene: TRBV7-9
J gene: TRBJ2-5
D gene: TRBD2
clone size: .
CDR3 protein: CAGGLGGRFQETQYF
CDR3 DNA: TGTGCAGGGGGGCTCGGCGGGAGGTTCCAAGAGACCCAGTACTTC

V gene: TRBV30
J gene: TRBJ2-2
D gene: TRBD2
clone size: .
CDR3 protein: CAWSQATSGGPGELFF
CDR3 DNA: TGTGCCTGGAGCCAGGCGACTAGCGGGGGACCCGGGGAGCTGTTTTTT

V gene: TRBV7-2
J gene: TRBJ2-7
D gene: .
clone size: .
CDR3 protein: CASSHYYEQYF
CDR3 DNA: TGTGCCAGCAGCCATTACTACGAGCAGTACTTC

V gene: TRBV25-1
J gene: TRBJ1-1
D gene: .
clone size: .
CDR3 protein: CASSERKGMNTEAFF
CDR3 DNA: TGTGCCAGCAGTGAGAGAAAAGGGATGAACACTGAAGCTTTCTTT

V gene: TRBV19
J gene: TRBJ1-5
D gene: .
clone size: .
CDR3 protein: CASSRTESNQPQHF
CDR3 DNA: TGTGCCAGTAGTCGGACCGAAAGCAATCAGCCCCAGCATTTT

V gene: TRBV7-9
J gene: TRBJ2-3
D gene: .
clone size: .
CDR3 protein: CASSWASTDTQYF
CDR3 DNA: TGTGCCAGCAGCTGGGCTAGCACAGATACGCAGTATTTT

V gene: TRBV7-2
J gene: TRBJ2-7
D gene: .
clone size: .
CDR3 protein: CASSPERVSYEQYF
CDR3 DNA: TGTGCCAGCAGCCCCGAGCGGGTCTCCTACGAGCAGTACTTC

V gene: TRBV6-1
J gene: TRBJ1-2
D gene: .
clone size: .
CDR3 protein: CASSEAKGNYGYTF
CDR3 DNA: TGTGCCAGCAGTGAAGCGAAAGGAAACTATGGCTACACCTTC

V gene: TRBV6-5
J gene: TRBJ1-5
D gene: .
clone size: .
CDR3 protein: CASSYTVNQPQHF
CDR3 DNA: TGTGCCAGCAGTTACACGGTCAATCAGCCCCAGCATTTT

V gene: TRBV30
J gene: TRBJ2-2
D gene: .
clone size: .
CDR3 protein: CAWKVGNTNTGELFF
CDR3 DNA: TGTGCCTGGAAAGTGGGTAATACGAACACCGGGGAGCTGTTTTTT

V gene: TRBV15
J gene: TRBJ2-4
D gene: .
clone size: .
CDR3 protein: CATSRDRGDIQYF
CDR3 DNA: TGTGCCACCAGCAGAGACAGGGGCGACATTCAGTACTTC

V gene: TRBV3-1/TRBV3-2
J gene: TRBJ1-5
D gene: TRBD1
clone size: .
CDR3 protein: CASSQMGQGNQPQHF
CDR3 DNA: TGTGCCAGCAGCCAGATGGGACAGGGCAATCAGCCCCAGCATTTT

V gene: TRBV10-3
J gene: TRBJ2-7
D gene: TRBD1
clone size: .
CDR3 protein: CAISERQGVSYEQYF
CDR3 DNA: TGTGCCATCAGTGAGAGACAGGGGGTTTCCTACGAGCAGTACTTC

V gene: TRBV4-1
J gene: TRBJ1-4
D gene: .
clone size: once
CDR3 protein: CASSQEGRINEKLFF
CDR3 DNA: TGCGCCAGCAGCCAAGAAGGACGGATTAATGAAAAACTGTTTTTT

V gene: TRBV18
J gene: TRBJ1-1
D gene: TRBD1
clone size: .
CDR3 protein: CASSPQDRRYTEAFF
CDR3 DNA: TGTGCCAGCTCACCCCAGGACAGGCGATACACTGAAGCTTTCTTT

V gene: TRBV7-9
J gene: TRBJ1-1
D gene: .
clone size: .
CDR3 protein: CASSLATDRHTEAFF
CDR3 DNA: TGTGCCAGCAGCTTAGCGACAGATAGGCACACTGAAGCTTTCTTT

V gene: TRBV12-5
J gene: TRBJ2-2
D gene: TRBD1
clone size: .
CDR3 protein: CASGFGTVGDTGELFF
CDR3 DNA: TGTGCTAGTGGTTTCGGGACAGTCGGAGACACCGGGGAGCTGTTTTTT

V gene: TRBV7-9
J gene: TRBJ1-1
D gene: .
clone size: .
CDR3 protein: CASSFSPLHGGAFF
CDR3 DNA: TGTGCCAGCAGCTTTTCCCCCCTGCATGGAGGAGCTTTCTTT

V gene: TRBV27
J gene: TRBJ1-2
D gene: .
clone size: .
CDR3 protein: CASSFIGGGVDGYTF
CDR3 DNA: TGTGCCAGCAGTTTCATCGGTGGGGGCGTCGATGGCTACACCTTC

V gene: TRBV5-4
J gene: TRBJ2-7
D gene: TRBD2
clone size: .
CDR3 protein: CASSSLAGDTYEQYF
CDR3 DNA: TGTGCCAGCAGCTCACTAGCGGGAGATACTTACGAGCAGTACTTC

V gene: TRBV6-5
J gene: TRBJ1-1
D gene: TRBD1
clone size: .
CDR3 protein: CASTSDRDVPEAFF
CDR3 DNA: TGTGCCAGCACCTCGGACAGGGATGTTCCTGAAGCTTTCTTT

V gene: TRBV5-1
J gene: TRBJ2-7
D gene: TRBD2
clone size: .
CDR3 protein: CASSLGPGTSGNPYEQYF
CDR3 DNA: TGCGCCAGCAGCTTGGGCCCCGGGACTAGCGGGAATCCTTACGAGCAGTACTTC

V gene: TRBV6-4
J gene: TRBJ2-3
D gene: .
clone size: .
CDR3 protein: CASSDSEGADTQYF
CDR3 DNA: TGTGCCAGCAGTGACTCCGAGGGGGCAGATACGCAGTATTTT

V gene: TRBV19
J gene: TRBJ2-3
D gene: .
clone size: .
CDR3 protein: CASSKTNTDTQYF
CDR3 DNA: TGTGCCAGTAGTAAGACTAACACAGATACGCAGTATTTT